The 15 T cell receptor beta chains below all came from one sample that was sequenced in a study of OX40 agonist ivuxolimab in advanced cancers. Profiling relied on immunoSEQ multiplex PCR, and the TCRdb table lists in-frame clones only, not all of them. This table holds over 15,000 clones, less than 85% found once. Sample: CD4+ or CD8+ T cells sorted from blood, taken in a trial of the OX40 agonist ivuxolimab. Receptor source: an adult with an advanced solid tumor such as melanoma, head and neck, liver or kidney cancer.

This rearrangement joins TRBV10-3 to TRBJ2-5, with D possibly matching TRBD1 (6 bases). The CDR3 totals 13 residues. The V end was cut by 6 bases, the J end by 1 base, with 9 bases between. Germline V lookup: CDR1 ENHRY, CDR2 SYGVKD. This CDR3 is CAIRDSSQETQYF. The CDR3 region has the DNA TGTGCCATCAGGGACAGTTCCCAAGAGACCCAGTACTTC.

The chain couples TRBV7-2 to TRBJ2-1; the D gene is possibly TRBD2 (7 bases). CDR3 size: 16 residues. Germline loops: CDR1 SGHTA, CDR2 FQGNSA. The V end was cut by 1 base, the J end by 4 bases, with 14 bases between. CDR3 nucleotide sequence: TGTGCCAGCAGCTTAGATACGGGGGGCTCTTACAATGAGCAGTTCTTC. It is translated as CASSLDTGGSYNEQFF. The whole variable domain, remainder taken from reference TRBV7-2 and TRBJ2-1, is GAGVSQSPSNKVTEKGKDVELRCDPISGHTALYWYRQSLGQGLEFLIYFQGNSAPDKSGLPSDRFSAERTGGSVSTLTIQRTQQEDSAVYLCASSLDTGGSYNEQFFGPGTRLTVL.

The rearrangement uses TRBV27 and TRBJ2-1; D is undetermined. The CDR3 is 15 amino acids. Per the germline V gene, CDR1 is MNHEY and CDR2 is SMNVEV (reference sequence). V was clipped by 1 base and J by 3 bases, with 10 bases between them. CDR3 region: CASSLFADHYNEQFF. CDR3 bases: TGTGCCAGCAGTTTATTTGCGGACCACTACAATGAGCAGTTCTTC.

The V call is TRBV5-1, the J call TRBJ1-6; unclear D gene. This CDR3 is 15 amino acids long. Trimming took off 2 bases at V and 9 bases at J, with 15 bases between the two ends. The germline gives CDR1 SGHRS, CDR2 YFSETQ. The CDR3: CASSLEGPGSSPLHF. CDR3 coding DNA: TGCGCCAGCAGCTTAGAAGGGCCGGGGAGTTCACCCCTCCACTTT.

The chain combines TRBV5-8 with TRBJ2-7, with 8 bases aligning to TRBD1. Germline CDR1 reads SGHTS; CDR2 reads YDEGEE. V shed 4 bases and J 4 bases; nucleotides not matched to a gene: 13. CDR3 length: 16 residues. CDR3 sequence (DNA): TGTGCCAGCAGCCCAAGAACGACAGGGGTGGAGTACGAGCAGTACTTC. This gives the protein CASSPRTTGVEYEQYF.

The rearrangement joins TRBV2 to TRBJ2-7; 9 positions agree with TRBD1. This CDR3 has 14 residues. Germline values: CDR1 SNHLY, CDR2 FYNNEI. The V segment lost 10 bases and the J segment 2 bases; nucleotides outside the gene matches: 9. CDR3 sequence (DNA): TGTGCCACCCACCGGACAGGGGTGCCCTACGAGCAGTACTTC. Amino acids: CATHRTGVPYEQYF. The full variable domain, with the rest looked up from reference TRBV2 and TRBJ2-7, is EPEVTQTPSHQVTQMGQEVILRCVPISNHLYFYWYRQILGQKVEFLVSFYNNEISEKSEIFDDQFSVERPDGSNFTLKIRSTKLEDSAMYFCATHRTGVPYEQYFGPGTRLTVT.

V is TRBV2 and J is TRBJ2-7, with 7 positions matching TRBD2. In germline, CDR1 is SNHLY, CDR2 FYNNEI. The CDR3 has 15 residues. Trimming took 2 bases from V and 3 from J; bases not matched to a gene: 7. In DNA, the CDR3 is TGTGCCAGCAGTGAATGGTGGGAGGGGAACTACGAGCAGTACTTC. Protein product: CASSEWWEGNYEQYF.

In nucleotides, the CDR3 is TGTGCCAGCAATGGGTGGACTAATGAAAAACTGTTTTTT. Protein: CASNGWTNEKLFF. The chain employs TRBV6-1 and TRBJ1-4; D is unresolved. With 7 bases removed from V and 2 bases from J, the gap between germline ends came to 8 bases. Germline CDR1 reads MNHNS; CDR2 reads SASEGT. The CDR3 is made up of 13 amino acids.

The chain has TRBV5-4 and TRBJ1-1, with D possibly being TRBD1 (6 bases). The V gene's germline CDR1 is SGHNT and CDR2 YYREEE (reference sequence). The V end lost 0 bases, the J end lost 8 bases, and 14 bases lay between the germline ends. The CDR3 extends over 14 amino acids. DNA for the CDR3: TGTGCCAGCAGCTTGGGCAGGGGAAAACTCGAAGCTTTCTTT. Encoded protein: CASSLGRGKLEAFF.

This chain links TRBV6-1 with TRBJ1-5; D is perhaps TRBD1 (5 bases). Trimming stripped 2 bases from V and 2 bases from J, with 10 bases between. This CDR3 is built from 15 residues. From germline, CDR1 is MNHNS and CDR2 SASEGT. The CDR3 reads CASSEQGLGNQPQHF. The DNA for the CDR3 is TGTGCCAGCAGTGAACAGGGTTTGGGCAATCAGCCCCAGCATTTT.

The rearrangement joins TRBV7-2 to TRBJ2-7; D is undetermined. CDR3 size: 14 residues. V was cut by 2 bases and J by 3 bases, with 11 bases left in between. Germline CDR1 SGHTA, CDR2 FQGNSA. In DNA, the CDR3 is TGTGCCAGCAGCTTATCGGCCCGCGGCTACGAGCAGTACTTC. This gives the protein CASSLSARGYEQYF. Variable domain in full (rest from reference TRBV7-2 and TRBJ2-7): GAGVSQSPSNKVTEKGKDVELRCDPISGHTALYWYRQSLGQGLEFLIYFQGNSAPDKSGLPSDRFSAERTGGSVSTLTIQRTQQEDSAVYLCASSLSARGYEQYFGPGTRLTVT.

The chain joins TRBV6-6 to TRBJ1-5, with 8 bases lining up with TRBD1. CDR1 is MNHNY and CDR2 is SVGAGI in the germline V gene (reference sequence). The ends lost 4 bases at V and 11 bases at J; junction bases unmatched: 10. This CDR3 spans 14 amino acids. The CDR3 nucleotides are TGTGCCAGCAGTTCCAGTCCAGGGGGCATGGCCCAGCATTTT. Protein product: CASSSSPGGMAQHF.

This sequence joins TRBV21-1 and TRBJ1-2; whether TRBD1, the table's D call, matches the DNA was not checked. TRBV21-1 is marked as a pseudogene. This CDR3 is built from 14 residues. The CDR3 region is CASSIICRGNGYTF. DNA for the CDR3: TGTGCCAGCAGCATAATATGCAGGGGCAATGGCTACACCTTC.

V usage is TRBV29-1 and J usage is TRBJ2-7, with 7 bases fitting TRBD1. V was clipped by 5 bases and J by 12 bases; unmatched bases: 22. Germline assignment: CDR1 SQVTM and CDR2 ANQGSEA. The CDR3 is 15 amino acids. The chain's CDR3 is CSVSPQKIAGEGAYF. The CDR3 nucleotides read TGCAGCGTTTCCCCACAGAAGATCGCTGGAGAGGGGGCGTACTTC.

This sequence joins TRBV6-5 and TRBJ1-5; the D is unclear. CDR1 is MNHEY, CDR2 SVGAGI, per germline. The germline V and J ends were trimmed by 9 bases and 1 base, with 16 bases remaining between them. This CDR3 is 15 amino acids long. The CDR3 sequence is CASRPGSMSNQPQHF. CDR3 coding DNA: TGTGCCAGTCGACCTGGGAGTATGAGCAATCAGCCCCAGCATTTT.